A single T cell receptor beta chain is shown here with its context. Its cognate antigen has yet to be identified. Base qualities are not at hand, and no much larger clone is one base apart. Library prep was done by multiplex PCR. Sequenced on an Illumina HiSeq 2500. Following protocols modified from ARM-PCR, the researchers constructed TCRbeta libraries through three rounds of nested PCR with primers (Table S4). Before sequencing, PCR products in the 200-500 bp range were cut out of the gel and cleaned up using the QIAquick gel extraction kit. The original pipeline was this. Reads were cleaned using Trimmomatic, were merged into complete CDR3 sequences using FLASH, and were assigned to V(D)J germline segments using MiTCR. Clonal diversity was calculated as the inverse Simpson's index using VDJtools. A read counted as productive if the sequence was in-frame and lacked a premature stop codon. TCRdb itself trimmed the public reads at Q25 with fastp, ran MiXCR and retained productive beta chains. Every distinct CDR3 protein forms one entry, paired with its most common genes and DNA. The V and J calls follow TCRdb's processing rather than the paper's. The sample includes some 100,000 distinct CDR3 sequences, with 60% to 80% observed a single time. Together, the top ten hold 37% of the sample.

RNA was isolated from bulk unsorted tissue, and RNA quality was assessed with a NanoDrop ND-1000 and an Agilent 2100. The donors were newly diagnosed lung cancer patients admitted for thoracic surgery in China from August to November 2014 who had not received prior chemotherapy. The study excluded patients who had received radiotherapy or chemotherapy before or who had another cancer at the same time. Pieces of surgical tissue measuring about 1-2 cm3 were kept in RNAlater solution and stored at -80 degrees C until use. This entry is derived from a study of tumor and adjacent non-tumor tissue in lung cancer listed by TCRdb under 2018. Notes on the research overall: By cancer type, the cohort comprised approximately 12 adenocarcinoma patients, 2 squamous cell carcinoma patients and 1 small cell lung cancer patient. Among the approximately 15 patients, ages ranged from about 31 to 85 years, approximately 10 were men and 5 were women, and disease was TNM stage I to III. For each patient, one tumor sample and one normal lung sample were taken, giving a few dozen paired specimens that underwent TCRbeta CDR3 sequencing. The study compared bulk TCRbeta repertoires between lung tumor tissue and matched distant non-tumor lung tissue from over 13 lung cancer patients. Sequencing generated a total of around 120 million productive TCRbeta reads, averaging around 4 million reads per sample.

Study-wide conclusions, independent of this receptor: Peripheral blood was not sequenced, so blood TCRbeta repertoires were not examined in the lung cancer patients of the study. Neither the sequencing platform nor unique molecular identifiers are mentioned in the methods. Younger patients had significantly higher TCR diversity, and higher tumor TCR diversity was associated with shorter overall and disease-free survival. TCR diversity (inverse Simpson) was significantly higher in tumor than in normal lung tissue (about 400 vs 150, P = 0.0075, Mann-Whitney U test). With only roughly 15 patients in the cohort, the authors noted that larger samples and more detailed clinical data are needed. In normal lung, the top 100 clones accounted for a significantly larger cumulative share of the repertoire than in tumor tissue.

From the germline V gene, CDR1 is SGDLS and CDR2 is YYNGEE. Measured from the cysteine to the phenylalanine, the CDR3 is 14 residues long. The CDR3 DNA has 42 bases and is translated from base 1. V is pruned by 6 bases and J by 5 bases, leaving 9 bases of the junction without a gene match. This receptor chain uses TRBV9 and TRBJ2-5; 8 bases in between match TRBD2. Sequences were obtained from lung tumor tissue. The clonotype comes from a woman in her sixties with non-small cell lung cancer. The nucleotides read TGTGCCAGCACCCCCGGGGGGGCAACGGAGACCCAGTACTTC. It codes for CASTPGGATETQYF.